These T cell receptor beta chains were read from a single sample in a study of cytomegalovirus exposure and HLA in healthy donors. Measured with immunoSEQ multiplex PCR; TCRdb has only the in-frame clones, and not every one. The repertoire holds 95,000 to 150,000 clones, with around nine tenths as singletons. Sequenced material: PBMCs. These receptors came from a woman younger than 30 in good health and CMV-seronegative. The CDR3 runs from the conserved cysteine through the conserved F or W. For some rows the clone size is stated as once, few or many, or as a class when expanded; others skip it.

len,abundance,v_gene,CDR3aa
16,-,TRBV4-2,CASSQDIQGENTEAFF
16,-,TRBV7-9,CASSPGQAHAFYGYTF
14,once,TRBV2,CASRTGGGSEKLFF
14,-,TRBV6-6,CASMGGTINQPQHF
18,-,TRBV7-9,CASRQQGVQFSGANVLTF
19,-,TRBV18,CASSQDSHLSYSNTGELFF
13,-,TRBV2,CASKQRGTDTQYF
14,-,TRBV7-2,CASSLGTGGGEQYF
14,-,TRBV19,CASKDRDSSYEQYF
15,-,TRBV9,CASSVGTSAEGEQYF
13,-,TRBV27,CASSLRGGEKLFF
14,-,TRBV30,CAWRDRNIIYGYTF
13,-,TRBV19,CASSITVNYGYTF
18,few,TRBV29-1,CSVEDPGLAGEGVYEQYF
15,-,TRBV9,CASSAGTGPNEKLFF
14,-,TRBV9,CASSVGRGRDGYTF
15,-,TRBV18,CASSPPLAGTDTQYF
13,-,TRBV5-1,CASSSSISYEQYF
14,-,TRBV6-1,CASSEHGYTGELFF
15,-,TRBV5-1,CASSRGQGPGETQYF
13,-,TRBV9,CASSVTTGGKAFF
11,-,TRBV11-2,CASSFSGEQYF
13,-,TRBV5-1,CASSQRTYNEQFF
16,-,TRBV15,CATSKGLATRYNEQFF
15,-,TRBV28,CASTPPPGGNTEAFF
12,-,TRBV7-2,CASSPFLDTQYF
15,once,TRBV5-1,CASSFGTSGQETQYF
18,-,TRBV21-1,CASSKGYRPWGLNQPQHF
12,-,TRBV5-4,CASSVSTGELFF
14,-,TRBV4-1,CASSHGQGAYEQYF
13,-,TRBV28,CASSLEYTGELFF
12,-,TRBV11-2,CASSLDRNEQFF
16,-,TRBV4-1,CASSQDSGGVNTEAFF
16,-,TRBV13,CASSLGQGTNTGELFF
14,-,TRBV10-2,CASSGLVANYGYTF
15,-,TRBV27,CASSFHRAGANVLTF
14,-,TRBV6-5,CASSGTGGGREQYF
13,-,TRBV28,CASSPPEVYIQYF
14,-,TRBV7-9,CASSGRQGNYEQYF
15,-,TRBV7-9,CASSLERGRWNIQYF
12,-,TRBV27,CASRPRWGPQYF
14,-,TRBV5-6,CASSLTSFYNEQFF
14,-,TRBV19,CASNREPSGNTIYF
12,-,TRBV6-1,CASSDLNQPQHF
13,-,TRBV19,CASSIGLAYEQFF